Each of the 14 T cell receptor beta chains below was sequenced from the same sample in a study of shared clonotypes between healthy human individuals. Some clones are missing from TCRdb's copy, which holds only in-frame ones; the method was immunoSEQ multiplex PCR. This sample has 330,000 or so clones, with roughly 70% found just once. Sequences were obtained from memory CD4+ T cells sorted from blood. Subset denoted: CD45RA-negative fraction. Receptors originate from a man in his thirties or forties in good health.

The chain has TRBV18 and TRBJ1-1; D gene ambiguous. Germline CDR1 is KGHSH and CDR2 is LQKENI. The CDR3 is made up of 11 amino acids. V lost 8 bases and J 7 bases, leaving 11 bases between the germline ends. The CDR3 bases are TGTGCCAGCGTTGGGGAGATTGAAGCTTTCTTT. Translation: CASVGEIEAFF.

The V and J genes are TRBV7-2 and TRBJ2-7, with 11 bases that match TRBD2. V dropped 4 bases and J dropped 3; count of bases not matched to a gene: 14. Per germline, CDR1 SGHTA and CDR2 FQGNSA. This CDR3 comprises 18 residues. In DNA form, the CDR3 reads TGTGCCAGCAGCTCAAGGGCCCTACTAGCGGGAGACCTCTACGAGCAGTACTTC. Translation: CASSSRALLAGDLYEQYF. Based on the CDR3 plus reference TRBV7-2 and TRBJ2-7, the full variable domain is GAGVSQSPSNKVTEKGKDVELRCDPISGHTALYWYRQSLGQGLEFLIYFQGNSAPDKSGLPSDRFSAERTGGSVSTLTIQRTQQEDSAVYLCASSSRALLAGDLYEQYFGPGTRLTVT.

This CDR3 reads CSARTVTNEKLFF. As DNA, the CDR3 is TGCAGCGCCCGGACAGTAACTAATGAAAAACTGTTTTTT. The chain employs TRBV29-1 and TRBJ1-4, with a possible D match to TRBD1 (6 bases). V dropped 7 bases and J dropped 1 base, with 10 bases sitting between them. The CDR3 totals 13 residues. Looked up from germline, CDR1 is SQVTM and CDR2 is ANQGSEA.

In this sample, this clone turned up a few times. This chain connects TRBV5-1 to TRBJ2-1, with TRBD1 identical over 7 bases. Germline V gene lookup returns CDR1 SGHRS and CDR2 YFSETQ. V lost 4 bases to trimming and J lost 7 bases; unmatched junction nucleotides: 17. The CDR3 is 17 amino acids. The CDR3 bases are TGCGCCAGCAGCGCAGAGACAGGGAAAGTTTTGAGGAATGAGCAGTTCTTC. Its translation: CASSAETGKVLRNEQFF.

V and J are TRBV6-1 and TRBJ2-7; 10 bases are a match to TRBD2. This CDR3 has 16 residues. J lost 4 bases, V lost 3 bases, and 9 bases had no gene match. Germline CDR1 MNHNS, CDR2 SASEGT. The CDR3 reads CASSDALAGWGYEQYF. DNA of the CDR3: TGTGCCAGCAGTGATGCACTAGCGGGATGGGGATACGAGCAGTACTTC.

The rearrangement joins TRBV6-1 to TRBJ2-3, with a possible D match to TRBD1 (5 bases). CDR1 MNHNS and CDR2 SASEGT come from the germline V gene. Trimming removed 6 bases from V and 2 bases from J, with 12 bases in between. CDR3 length: 14 amino acids. The DNA of the CDR3 is TGTGCCAGCAGACCGACAGTTTCCACAGATACGCAGTATTTT. This encodes CASRPTVSTDTQYF.

The chain carries TRBV1 and TRBJ2-1; TRBD2 is the table's D call, not checked against the DNA. TRBV1 is assigned pseudogene status. The CDR3 covers 16 residues. Here the CDR3 reads CTSSQVHLVTDNEQFF. Here the CDR3 DNA reads TGCACCAGCAGCCAAGTCCATCTGGTTACTGACAATGAGCAGTTCTTC.

The CDR3 DNA reads as TGCGCCAGCAGCTTAAATTATCGGTCCTACGAGCAGTACTTC. This encodes CASSLNYRSYEQYF. The J gene is TRBJ2-7, the V gene TRBV5-1; D unresolved. The germline gives CDR1 SGHRS, CDR2 YFSETQ. V lost 2 bases to trimming and J lost 1 base, with 10 bases between them. The CDR3 is 14 amino acids. The variable domain in full, with the rest retrieved from reference TRBV5-1 and TRBJ2-7, is KAGVTQTPRYLIKTRGQQVTLSCSPISGHRSVSWYQQTPGQGLQFLFEYFSETQRNKGNFPGRFSGRQFSNSRSEMNVSTLELGDSALYLCASSLNYRSYEQYFGPGTRLTVT.

The rearrangement uses TRBV5-6 and TRBJ2-1, with 9 bases identical to TRBD1. The ends lost 0 bases at V and 4 bases at J; junction bases unmatched: 5. The CDR3 sequence is 16 residues long. Germline values: CDR1 SGHDT, CDR2 YYEEEE. CDR3 sequence reads: CASSLVVGQGYNEQFF. The CDR3 bases are TGTGCCAGCAGCTTGGTAGTGGGACAGGGTTACAATGAGCAGTTCTTC.

This rearrangement joins TRBV2 to TRBJ2-7, with a weak D call TRBD2 (6 bases). The CDR3 covers 14 residues. Germline V CDR1 and CDR2: SNHLY, FYNNEI. V was trimmed by 4 bases and J by 0 bases, leaving 10 bases between them. The CDR3 loop reads CASSGDLLSYEQYF. CDR3 nucleotide sequence: TGTGCCAGCAGTGGGGACTTGCTCTCCTACGAGCAGTACTTC. Looking up the rest from reference TRBV2 and TRBJ2-7 gives the full variable domain: EPEVTQTPSHQVTQMGQEVILRCVPISNHLYFYWYRQILGQKVEFLVSFYNNEISEKSEIFDDQFSVERPDGSNFTLKIRSTKLEDSAMYFCASSGDLLSYEQYFGPGTRLTVT.

The rearrangement uses TRBV7-3 and TRBJ2-3; D possibly corresponds to TRBD2 (6 bases). This CDR3 has 14 residues. Per germline, CDR1 SGHTA and CDR2 FQGTGA. V lost 3 bases and J 6 bases, leaving 13 bases between the germline ends. The DNA for the CDR3 is TGTGCCAGCAGCTTGAAAGGACTAATGGATACGCAGTATTTT. Protein: CASSLKGLMDTQYF.

The chain is built from TRBV5-4 and TRBJ1-2, with D perhaps matching TRBD1 (5 bases). Deletions cut 0 bases from V and 3 bases from J, with 12 bases between. The germline V gene has CDR1 SGHNT and CDR2 YYREEE (reference sequence). This CDR3 has 15 residues. The CDR3 DNA reads as TGTGCCAGCAGCTTGGGGGGGGTGTGGGACTATGGCTACACCTTC. This sequence encodes CASSLGGVWDYGYTF.

The chain carries TRBV16 and TRBJ2-1; possibly TRBD2 for D (6 bases). This CDR3 spans 20 amino acids. Per germline, CDR1 KGHSY and CDR2 FQNENV. V was clipped by 2 bases and J by 1 base, with 24 bases between them. The DNA for the CDR3 is TGTGCCAGCAGCCAACGTTATGGGCTAGCGCAGAAGGGTTCCTACAATGAGCAGTTCTTC. Translating gives CASSQRYGLAQKGSYNEQFF.

This clone has more than one count but fewer than ten. The rearrangement links TRBV11-2 to TRBJ2-5; 12 positions agree with TRBD2. Trimming removed 1 base from V and 3 bases from J; junction bases left unmatched: 6. Germline CDR1 reads SGHAT; CDR2 reads FQNNGV. This CDR3 is built from 17 residues. The CDR3 DNA reads as TGTGCCAGCAGCTTAGGGGGAAGGACTAGCGGGAAAGAGACCCAGTACTTC. This codes for CASSLGGRTSGKETQYF.